Included here is one T cell receptor beta chain sequence, with context. There are a few counts of this clone. The antigen it recognizes is unknown. No qualities accompany the bases; no much larger clone lies one base away. The germline V gene provides CDR1 SGHRS and CDR2 YFSETQ. From cysteine to phenylalanine, the CDR3 is 16 amino acids long. The CDR3 DNA has 48 bases and is translated from base 1. V is pruned by 4 bases and J by 0 bases, leaving 5 bases of the junction without a gene match. This sample stems from a study of tumour-infiltrating T cells in Burkitt lymphoma (dated by TCRdb to about 2020). With regard to the full study: When TCR repertoire data were correlated with clinical outcome, productive clonality turned out to predict both overall and progression-free survival, independent of established prognosticators, age at diagnosis among them.

The library was generated by the immunoSEQ multiplex PCR assay. TCRdb carries this immuneACCESS record with in-frame sequences only. Its versions omit some clonotypes, under half of them owing to an unresolved V gene in the studies checked, with the rest unexplained. For this sample there are about 5,100 clones; under 13% appear just once. The ten largest clones represent less than 2.5% of the sample. The sequence came from a human donor with diffuse large B-cell lymphoma. The receptor chain draws on TRBV5-1 and TRBJ1-1, with TRBD1 identical over 11 junction bases. The sequencing sample was made of tumor tissue. The nucleotide sequence reads as follows: TGCGCCAGCAGCCGGGGACAGGGGGGACTGAACACTGAAGCTTTCTTT. The encoded protein is CASSRGQGGLNTEAFF.